This T cell receptor (beta chain) was sequenced for a study of blood T cell repertoires in COVID-19. About the study: The origin of the acute and convalescent COVID-19 samples was the United States, Italy and Spain. PBMCs, B-cell-depleted T cells, or T cells were the source of the cDNA or gDNA that made up the material.

Germline V gives CDR1 SGHRS, CDR2 YFSETQ. Trimming shortened V by 3 bases and J by 6 bases, and 14 bases separated the two germline ends. There are 14 residues in the CDR3. Generated by immunoSEQ multiplex PCR, the TCRdb table keeps only in-frame clones and is missing some. Found here are under 250,000 clones, around four fifths of them singletons; the top ten hold roughly 7.8%. This chain connects TRBV5-1 to TRBJ2-3; D may be TRBD1 (6 bases). The sequence was collected from a man aged 35 to 55 with active or convalescent COVID-19. Sequenced material: peripheral blood. CDR3 coding DNA: TGCGCCAGCAGCTATGGACAGATGGCGGATACGCAGTATTTT. Translation gives CASSYGQMADTQYF.